This T cell receptor beta chain was recorded in a study of T cells after yellow fever vaccination. About the research overall: Libraries from low-cell-number fractions were prepared with the SMART-Seq v4 Ultra Low Input RNA kit.

Using its own MiXCR run on the 5' RACE reads, TCRdb lists one record per CDR3 protein. This table holds more than 95,000 distinct CDR3 sequences, 7.2% found once. In this sample, this clonotype turned up many times. Per germline, CDR1 MNHEY and CDR2 SMNVEV (reference sequence). There are 15 residues in the CDR3. V lost 7 bases, J lost 7 bases, and 9 bases stayed unmatched. This TCR derives from a man younger than 30 who received the YFV17D yellow fever vaccine. V gene TRBV27 combines with J gene TRBJ2-1; TRBD2 agrees at 11 bases. The sequences come from CD4+ T cells sorted from PBMCs, collected approximately 47 days after the first yellow fever vaccination. The CDR3 loop is CASTQLAGGPNEQFF. In DNA form, the CDR3 reads TGTGCCAGCACGCAATTAGCGGGGGGGCCTAATGAGCAGTTCTTC.